Sequencing of this T cell receptor beta chain was carried out in a study of blood T cell repertoires in COVID-19. For the study at large: Italy, Spain and the United States were the sources of the convalescent and acute COVID-19 samples. T cells, B-cell-depleted T cells, or PBMCs supplied cDNA or gDNA.

Per the authors' pipeline: Estimates of nucleated cell counts were drawn from the amplification of reference gene primers. The repertoire was sequenced with immunoSEQ multiplex PCR; TCRdb's copy has only in-frame clones and lacks some. The V and J calls and clone size were taken over from that table, and D and trimming were inferred from the DNA. Of 65,000 to 90,000 clones listed, 70% to 90% are singletons. Material: peripheral blood. The TCR sequence derives from a man aged 25 to 40 with acute or convalescent COVID-19.

The CDR3 region is CASSPGHPSATFF. CDR3 DNA sequence: TGTGCCAGCAGCCCTGGACACCCCTCGGCGACTTTCTTT. This chain uses TRBV4-2 with TRBJ1-1; TRBD1 is a possible D gene (5 bases). This CDR3 region has 13 residues. V lost 4 bases and J lost 12, with 18 bases in between. Germline CDR1 reads LGHNA; CDR2 reads YNFKEQ.